A selection of T cell receptor beta chains follows, all from one sample in a study of blood T cell repertoires in COVID-19. Data came from immunoSEQ multiplex PCR; TCRdb stores just in-frame clones and leaves some out. The table lists about 80,000 clones, 85% of them singletons. Sample: peripheral blood. All receptors come from a man older than 75 with active or convalescent COVID-19. CDR3s include the opening cysteine and the closing phenylalanine or tryptophan. The order of the fields is J gene, V gene, CDR3 protein.

TRBJ2-2,TRBV5-1,CASSLRTGTGELFF
TRBJ1-1,TRBV29-1,CSVGAGYTEAFF
TRBJ1-5,TRBV15,CATSREQVNQPQHF
TRBJ1-6,TRBV28,CASSLQTGAIYNSPLHF
TRBJ2-1,TRBV12-3/TRBV12-4,CASSLVEQFF
TRBJ2-5,TRBV3-1/TRBV3-2,CASSPWTGKETQYF
TRBJ2-5,TRBV7-9,CASSSIDRRWRETQYF
TRBJ2-3,TRBV24-1,CATGGGSDTQYF
TRBJ1-1,TRBV5-5,CASSRRQGNTEAFF
TRBJ1-4,TRBV24-1,CATSSGGRTTNEKLFF
TRBJ2-1,TRBV24-1,CATSEHRGTIAYNEQFF
TRBJ1-4,TRBV6-2/TRBV6-3,CASSRSDEKLFF
TRBJ1-2,TRBV7-2,CASSLGQGGGYTF
TRBJ1-1,TRBV7-2,CASSGGTGGEAFF
TRBJ2-1,TRBV24-1,CATSDLGQGEGNEQFF
TRBJ2-1,TRBV6-5,CASRAGVNEQFF
TRBJ2-2,TRBV7-7,CASSLTSAGANTGELFF
TRBJ1-6,TRBV7-2,CASSLDSSPLHF
TRBJ1-2,TRBV28,CASWTGANYGYTF
TRBJ1-5,TRBV19,CASTDRGPLSNQPQHF
TRBJ2-1,TRBV4-2,CASSQDRAAGVGNEQFF
TRBJ1-1,TRBV14,CASSQLRGTEAFF
TRBJ2-1,TRBV9,CASSVEGTNNEQFF
TRBJ1-1,TRBV5-1,CASSQTTGGEAFF
TRBJ2-5,TRBV10-3,CAISSGQTETQYF
TRBJ2-1,TRBV5-1,CASSRVGGNEQFF
TRBJ1-4,TRBV18,CASCPGTVGEKLFF
TRBJ2-5,TRBV20-1,CSASSGLAVLYQETQYF
TRBJ1-1,TRBV4-1,CASSQDFGRVTEAFF
TRBJ2-3,TRBV6-5,CASMRRDTDTQYF
TRBJ1-5,TRBV5-6,CASSLGQVGQPQHF
TRBJ2-3,TRBV7-2,CASSWAGTSGTDTQYF
TRBJ2-1,TRBV5-1,CASSLVPSGDNEQFF
TRBJ1-5,TRBV6-6,CASSYSTGASNQPQHF
TRBJ2-2,TRBV19,CASSRGQGGPGELFF
TRBJ2-3,TRBV19,CASSMEGRVTDTQYF
TRBJ1-1,TRBV6-5,CASSSDRDTEAFF
TRBJ1-5,TRBV19,CASSSSDRVRNQPQHF
TRBJ2-3,TRBV2,CASSADGRGYTQYF
TRBJ2-2,TRBV11-2,CASSLENGGYTGELFF
TRBJ2-2,TRBV3-1/TRBV3-2,CASSQAGNTGELFF
TRBJ1-2,TRBV5-1,CASSFGGGRGYTF
TRBJ1-1,TRBV10-2,CASSEARNTEAFF
TRBJ1-1,TRBV5-6,CASNFVQGFTEAFF
TRBJ1-3,TRBV4-1,CASSQGGIGNTIYF
TRBJ1-2,TRBV3-1/TRBV3-2,CASSRGEVSGYTF
TRBJ1-3,TRBV5-1,CASSPTPRGQRNTIYF
TRBJ2-3,TRBV7-2,CASRAESSGGHTQYF
TRBJ1-2,TRBV19,CASSIDRGLGYTF
TRBJ2-5,TRBV28,CASGTVLPWETQYF
TRBJ1-2,TRBV5-4,CASSLVGVYGYTF
TRBJ1-6,TRBV6-2/TRBV6-3,CASSPSGSNSPLHF
TRBJ1-4,TRBV19,CASSGDRANEKLFF
TRBJ2-3,TRBV6-6,CASTPEQTPLDTQYF
TRBJ1-1,TRBV5-1,CASSQNTENTEAFF
TRBJ2-2,TRBV12-5,CASGLVVLEGTGELFF
TRBJ2-3,TRBV6-5,CASSSTGSHSDTQYF
TRBJ1-5,TRBV18,CASSPAENQPQHF
TRBJ1-1,TRBV6-6,CASSYHRDTTEAFF
TRBJ2-3,TRBV27,CASSFTSTQSTDTQYF